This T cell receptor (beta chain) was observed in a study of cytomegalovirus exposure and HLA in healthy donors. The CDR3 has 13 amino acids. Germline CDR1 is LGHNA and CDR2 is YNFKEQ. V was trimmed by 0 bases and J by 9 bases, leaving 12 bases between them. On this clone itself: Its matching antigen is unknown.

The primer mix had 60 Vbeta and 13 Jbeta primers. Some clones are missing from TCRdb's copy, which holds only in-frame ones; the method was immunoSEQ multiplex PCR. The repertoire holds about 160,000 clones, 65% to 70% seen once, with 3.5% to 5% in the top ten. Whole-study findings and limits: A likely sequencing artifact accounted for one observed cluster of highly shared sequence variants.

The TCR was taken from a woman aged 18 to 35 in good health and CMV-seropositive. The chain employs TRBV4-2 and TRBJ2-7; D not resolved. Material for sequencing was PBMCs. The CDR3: CASSQERTTGQYF. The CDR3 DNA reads TGTGCCAGCAGCCAAGAGCGAACCACGGGGCAGTACTTC.